These 28 T cell receptor beta chains were sequenced from one sample in a study of blood T cell repertoires in COVID-19. TCRdb's table, derived via immunoSEQ multiplex PCR, lists solely in-frame clones and lacks some. The sample contains some 200,000 clones, 75% to 95% of which appear only once. Sequenced material: peripheral blood. The receptors shown here come from a man aged 50-60 years with acute or convalescent COVID-19.

In DNA, the CDR3 is TGTGCCAGCAGCGCCGAGGACTACACAGATACGCAGTATTTT. Residues: CASSAEDYTDTQYF. The chain recombines TRBV9 with TRBJ2-3, with D tentatively TRBD2 (6 bases). The CDR3 runs to 14 residues. V was shortened by 3 bases and J by 2 bases, with 10 bases between the two germline ends. Germline V gene lookup returns CDR1 SGDLS and CDR2 YYNGEE.

The chain uses TRBV5-1 and TRBJ1-1; D is possibly TRBD1 (6 bases). CDR1 and CDR2 from the germline V gene are SGHRS and YFSETQ. The CDR3 has 16 residues. Between the trimmed V and J ends, which lost 7 bases and 3 bases, there was a span of 22 bases. In DNA form, the CDR3 reads TGCGCCAGCCGTTTACTTTCACAGGGAAGGGACACTGAAGCTTTCTTT. It yields the protein CASRLLSQGRDTEAFF.

The chain carries TRBV5-1 and TRBJ2-5; 7 nucleotides line up with TRBD1. The ends lost 4 bases at V and 1 base at J; junction bases unmatched: 13. This CDR3 has 17 residues. Germline V gene sequence: CDR1 SGHRS, CDR2 YFSETQ. The CDR3 nucleotides read TGCGCCAGCAGCCCGGGTACCCGAACAGGGGCCCAAGAGACCCAGTACTTC. Translated: CASSPGTRTGAQETQYF.

The rearrangement links TRBV6-6 to TRBJ2-1; 10 nucleotides match TRBD2. V gave up 6 bases and J gave up 0 bases; unmatched junction bases: 2. The CDR3 has 15 amino acids. Per germline, CDR1 MNHNY and CDR2 SVGAGI (reference sequence). DNA of the CDR3: TGTGCCAGCAGACCTAGCGGGGGCTCCTACAATGAGCAGTTCTTC. It encodes CASRPSGGSYNEQFF.

This clone came up once. The V and J genes are TRBV11-2 and TRBJ2-2; D not resolved. The CDR3 extends over 12 amino acids. Germline CDR1 and CDR2: SGHAT and FQNNGV. Trimming removed 3 bases from V and 6 bases from J, with 5 bases in between. CDR3 protein: CASSFRAGELFF. CDR3 DNA sequence: TGTGCCAGCAGCTTTCGGGCCGGGGAGCTGTTTTTT.

This clone has just one count. The V and J genes are TRBV27 and TRBJ1-1; 8 bases map to TRBD1. The V gene end was trimmed by 5 bases and the J gene end by 2 bases; junction bases not matched to a gene: 7. The CDR3 runs to 15 residues. The V gene's germline CDR1 is MNHEY and CDR2 SMNVEV (reference sequence). For the CDR3, the DNA is TGTGCCAGCAGTCCGACAGGGGCCGCAAACACTGAAGCTTTCTTT. Translating it yields CASSPTGAANTEAFF.

The V gene is TRBV4-2, the J gene TRBJ2-2, with TRBD2 identical over 8 bases. V was pared by 2 bases and J by 2 bases, with 1 base of the junction left unmatched. This CDR3 has 15 amino acids. CDR1 is LGHNA, CDR2 YNFKEQ, per germline. DNA for the CDR3: TGTGCCAGCAGCCAAAGCGGGGGTAACACCGGGGAGCTGTTTTTT. Residues: CASSQSGGNTGELFF.

The CDR3 sequence is CASSPTEGAYNEQFF. CDR3 DNA: TGTGCCAGCTCACCGACCGAGGGGGCCTACAATGAGCAGTTCTTC. The rearrangement links TRBV18 to TRBJ2-1, with D possibly being TRBD1 (6 bases). Germline CDR1 and CDR2: KGHSH and LQKENI. The length of the CDR3 is 15 residues. V lost 3 bases, J lost 2 bases, and 11 bases lay in between.

This chain joins TRBV28 and TRBJ2-5; weak D call: TRBD1 (6 bases). Germline CDR1 and CDR2: MDHEN and SYDVKM. V was shortened by 4 bases and J by 1 base, with 7 bases between the two germline ends. The CDR3 contains 13 residues. The CDR3: CASSSQGQETQYF. The CDR3 DNA follows: TGTGCCAGCAGTTCACAGGGCCAAGAGACCCAGTACTTC.

The rearrangement links TRBV28 to TRBJ2-7; D not certain. Germline V gives CDR1 MDHEN, CDR2 SYDVKM. This CDR3 region has 16 residues. V lost 4 bases, J lost 0 bases, and 16 bases lay in between. CDR3 bases: TGTGCCAGCAGTTCGCAGGTCCCCCTGAGCTCCTACGAGCAGTACGTC. Translation gives CASSSQVPLSSYEQYV.

The chain recombines TRBV4-2 with TRBJ2-4; 7 positions agree with TRBD1. This CDR3 region has 18 residues. Germline V gene lookup returns CDR1 LGHNA and CDR2 YNFKEQ. V lost 1 base to trimming and J lost 0 bases; unmatched junction nucleotides: 9. In nucleotides, the CDR3 is TGTGCCAGCAGCCAAGGACAGGGCTCCAACCTAGCCAAAAACATTCAGTACTTC. Encoded protein: CASSQGQGSNLAKNIQYF.

The chain employs TRBV6-5 and TRBJ2-2; 7 bases agree with TRBD2. The CDR3 contains 16 residues. J gave up 4 bases and V 2 bases, and 7 bases lay outside the gene matches. Germline loops: CDR1 MNHEY, CDR2 SVGAGI. CDR3 amino acids: CASSYVGGTATGELFF. The DNA of the CDR3 is TGTGCCAGCAGTTACGTGGGAGGGACCGCCACCGGGGAGCTGTTTTTT.

This clone was found once. The chain combines TRBV19 with TRBJ1-5; unclear D gene. Between the trimmed V and J ends, which lost 5 bases and 7 bases, there was a span of 12 bases. Germline values: CDR1 LNHDA, CDR2 SQIVND (reference sequence). The CDR3 has 13 residues. The CDR3 nucleotides are TGTGCCAGTAGTTTAAGGCGGGAGCAGCCCCAGCATTTT. Its translation: CASSLRREQPQHF. Complete variable domain (other parts from reference TRBV19 and TRBJ1-5): DGGITQSPKYLFRKEGQNVTLSCEQNLNHDAMYWYRQDPGQGLRLIYYSQIVNDFQKGDIAEGYSVSREKKESFPLTVTSAQKNPTAFYLCASSLRREQPQHFGDGTRLSIL.

The V call is TRBV11-3, the J call TRBJ2-1; a weak D match, TRBD1 (5 bases). Germline V gene lookup returns CDR1 SGHNT and CDR2 YENEEA. The V end lost 4 bases, the J end lost 9 bases, and 13 bases lay between the germline ends. The CDR3 extends over 13 amino acids. The CDR3 loop reads CASSSLPRVEQFF. The CDR3 DNA reads TGTGCCAGCAGCTCCCTACCCAGGGTTGAGCAGTTCTTC.

The chain is built from TRBV19 and TRBJ2-3, with D possibly matching TRBD1 (6 bases). V was trimmed by 6 bases and J by 0 bases, leaving 19 bases between them. The germline V gene encodes CDR1 LNHDA and CDR2 SQIVND (reference sequence). This CDR3 has 17 amino acids. The CDR3 region is CASSLKQGTPSTDTQYF. The CDR3 DNA sequence: TGTGCCAGTAGCTTAAAACAGGGAACTCCTAGCACAGATACGCAGTATTTT.

This clone was detected only once. This chain connects TRBV19 to TRBJ1-1, with D possibly being TRBD1 (5 bases). V lost 1 base to trimming and J lost 10 bases, with 22 bases between them. CDR3 length: 16 amino acids. The germline V gene encodes CDR1 LNHDA and CDR2 SQIVND (reference sequence). CDR3 region: CASSIGSEGPGLGAFF. DNA for the CDR3: TGTGCCAGTAGTATAGGGTCGGAGGGGCCGGGGCTTGGAGCTTTCTTT.

V is TRBV10-2 and J is TRBJ1-2, with a possible D match to TRBD1 (5 bases). V lost 0 bases and J 8 bases, leaving 19 bases between the germline ends. This CDR3 is 16 amino acids long. Germline assignment: CDR1 WSHSY and CDR2 SAAADI. This CDR3 reads CASSESNQGGIGGYTF. Written as DNA, the CDR3 is TGCGCCAGCAGTGAGTCGAATCAGGGAGGGATTGGAGGCTACACCTTC.

The rearrangement joins TRBV4-1 to TRBJ2-5, with 12 bases fitting TRBD2. CDR3 length equals 16 residues. After removal of 4 bases from V and 7 bases from J, the junction contained 10 bases not matched to a gene. Per germline, CDR1 MGHRA and CDR2 YSYEKL. The CDR3 spells CASSLTSGGHQGTQYF. The CDR3 DNA follows: TGCGCCAGCAGCCTAACTAGCGGGGGGCACCAGGGGACCCAGTACTTC.

DNA for the CDR3: TGTGCCAGCAGTTTACTTCCCCGGGACAGGGGAAATGAGCAGTTCTTC. Translation: CASSLLPRDRGNEQFF. This chain connects TRBV27 to TRBJ2-1, with TRBD1 matching 10 bases. This CDR3 contains 16 residues. Germline V gene data show CDR1 as MNHEY and CDR2 as SMNVEV (reference sequence). The V segment lost 2 bases and the J segment 7 bases; nucleotides outside the gene matches: 8.

The CDR3 loop is CASANRAASGNTIYF. The CDR3, as DNA: TGTGCCAGTGCAAACAGGGCCGCTTCTGGAAACACCATATATTTT. The chain has TRBV19 and TRBJ1-3; TRBD1 might be the D (6 bases). V lost 8 bases and J lost 1, with 15 bases in between. Germline CDR1 reads LNHDA; CDR2 reads SQIVND (reference sequence). This CDR3 is built from 15 residues.

The rearrangement joins TRBV20-1 to TRBJ1-1, with 8 bases aligning to TRBD1. This CDR3 comprises 10 residues. The V gene's germline CDR1 is DFQATT and CDR2 SNEGSKA (reference sequence). The DNA for the CDR3 is TGCAGACAAGGACAGGGTGAAGCTTTCTTT. Its protein is CRQGQGEAFF.

A few counts support this clone. This chain connects TRBV5-6 to TRBJ1-2; D might be TRBD1 (6 bases). CDR3 length equals 17 residues. Germline CDR1 is SGHDT and CDR2 is YYEEEE. The V gene lost 0 bases and the J gene lost 4 bases, with 19 bases spanning the gap. The CDR3 spells CASSLVWKNDRPYGYTF. The CDR3 DNA follows: TGTGCCAGCAGCTTGGTGTGGAAAAATGACAGGCCCTATGGCTACACCTTC.

This clone was observed a handful of times. The chain joins TRBV27 to TRBJ1-2; possible D gene TRBD1, 6 bases. The V and J ends lost 5 bases and 4 bases respectively, with 17 bases between them. Germline CDR1 is MNHEY and CDR2 is SMNVEV (reference sequence). The CDR3 is made up of 15 amino acids. CDR3 DNA sequence: TGTGCCAGCAGTGCTACAGGGCAGCGAGTCTATGGCTACACCTTC. It codes for CASSATGQRVYGYTF.

This chain links TRBV5-6 with TRBJ1-5; D not resolved. Trimming shortened V by 6 bases and J by 2 bases, and 12 bases separated the two germline ends. The CDR3 runs 14 residues. The V gene's germline CDR1 is SGHDT and CDR2 YYEEEE. The CDR3 loop is CASKEDWGNQPQHF. CDR3 coding DNA: TGTGCCAGCAAAGAGGATTGGGGCAATCAGCCCCAGCATTTT.

This chain uses TRBV6-5 with TRBJ2-1; 8 positions agree with TRBD2. Germline values: CDR1 MNHEY, CDR2 SVGAGI. The V and J ends lost 6 bases and 5 bases, in that order; junction bases with no gene match: 9. The CDR3 is 15 residues long. This chain's CDR3 is CASSSGTRVHNEQFF. The CDR3 DNA reads TGTGCCAGCAGCTCCGGGACTAGAGTCCACAATGAGCAGTTCTTC.

V gene TRBV19 combines with J gene TRBJ1-5; TRBD1 agrees at 7 bases. CDR3 size: 15 residues. V gave up 10 bases and J gave up 5 bases; unmatched junction bases: 14. Germline CDR1 LNHDA, CDR2 SQIVND (reference sequence). CDR3 amino acids: CATTSWDSDYQPQHF. CDR3 sequence (DNA): TGTGCCACCACAAGTTGGGACAGCGATTATCAGCCCCAGCATTTT.

The chain combines TRBV5-8 with TRBJ2-1, with a possible D match to TRBD1 (5 bases). CDR1 and CDR2 from the germline V gene are SGHTS and YDEGEE. Trimming shortened V by 0 bases and J by 7 bases, and 8 bases separated the two germline ends. The length of the CDR3 is 13 residues. CDR3 sequence: CASSLGRGNEQFF. DNA of the CDR3: TGTGCCAGCAGCTTGGGAAGGGGAAATGAGCAGTTCTTC.

V is TRBV5-4 and J is TRBJ2-7; D is undetermined. V lost 4 bases to trimming and J lost 5 bases, with 16 bases between them. Germline CDR1 SGHNT, CDR2 YYREEE (reference sequence). This CDR3 has 14 residues. CDR3 bases: TGTGCCAGCAGCCACCCCGGGTCAGCGCACGAGCAGTACGTC. Its translation is CASSHPGSAHEQYV.